This record covers a single TCR beta chain. Its matching antigen is unknown. Every immunoSEQ plate was one replicate of a subset's evenly spread DNA. Each sorted subset replicate got 200 ng genomic DNA, tens of thousands of genomes. Using immunoSEQ multiplex PCR, the repertoire was profiled, and TCRdb retains in-frame clones only, with some absent. The profile shows over 1.5 million clones, approximately 98% of them singletons. The CDR3 length is 13 residues. V was clipped by 5 bases and J by 8 bases, with 13 bases between them. CDR1 is SEHNR, CDR2 FQNEAQ, per germline (reference sequence). This specimen comes from a study of shared clonotypes between healthy human individuals. Broader study findings: The study generally estimated greater richness for naive than memory subsets.

All of the donors resided in Nashville, Tennessee, and each was a Caucasian adult. The V call is TRBV7-9, the J call TRBJ2-1; D call uncertain. The source material was naive CD4+ T cells sorted from blood. Noted subset: CD45RA+ positively selected. This TCR came from a man aged 25 to 40 in good health. CDR3: CASSKPIPDEQFF. The DNA for the CDR3 is TGTGCCAGCAGCAAACCAATCCCCGATGAGCAGTTCTTC.